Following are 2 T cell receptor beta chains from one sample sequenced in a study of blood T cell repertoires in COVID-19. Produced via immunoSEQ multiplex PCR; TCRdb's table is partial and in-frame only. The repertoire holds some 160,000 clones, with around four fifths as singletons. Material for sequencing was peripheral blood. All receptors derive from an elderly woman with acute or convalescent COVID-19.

The CDR3 loop reads CASSPRDSGGATYEQYF. For the CDR3, the DNA is TGCGCCAGCAGCCCCCGTGATAGCGGGGGGGCAACCTACGAGCAGTACTTC. The gene calls are TRBV5-1 and TRBJ2-7; the match to TRBD2 covers 11 bases. The CDR3 is made up of 17 amino acids. J gave up 2 bases and V 4 bases, and 11 bases lay outside the gene matches. Germline CDR1 reads SGHRS; CDR2 reads YFSETQ. Based on the CDR3 plus reference TRBV5-1 and TRBJ2-7, the full variable domain is KAGVTQTPRYLIKTRGQQVTLSCSPISGHRSVSWYQQTPGQGLQFLFEYFSETQRNKGNFPGRFSGRQFSNSRSEMNVSTLELGDSALYLCASSPRDSGGATYEQYFGPGTRLTVT.

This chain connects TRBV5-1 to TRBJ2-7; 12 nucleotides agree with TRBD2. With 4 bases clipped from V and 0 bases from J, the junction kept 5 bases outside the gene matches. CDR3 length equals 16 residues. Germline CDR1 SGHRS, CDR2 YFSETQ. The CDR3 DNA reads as TGCGCCAGCAGCCCTCGGACTAGCGGGATCTCCTACGAGCAGTACTTC. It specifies CASSPRTSGISYEQYF.